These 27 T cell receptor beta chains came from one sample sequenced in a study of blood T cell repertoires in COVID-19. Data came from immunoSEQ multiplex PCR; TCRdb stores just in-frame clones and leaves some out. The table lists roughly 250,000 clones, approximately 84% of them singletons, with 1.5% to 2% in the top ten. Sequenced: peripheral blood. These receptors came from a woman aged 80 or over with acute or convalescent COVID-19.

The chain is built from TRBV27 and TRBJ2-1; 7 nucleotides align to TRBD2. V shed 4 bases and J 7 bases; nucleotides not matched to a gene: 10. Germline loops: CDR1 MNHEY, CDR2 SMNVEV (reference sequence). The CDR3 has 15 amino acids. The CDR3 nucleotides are TGTGCCAGCAGTTCCCGTTTTGGCGGGAGTAATGAGCAGTTCTTC. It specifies CASSSRFGGSNEQFF.

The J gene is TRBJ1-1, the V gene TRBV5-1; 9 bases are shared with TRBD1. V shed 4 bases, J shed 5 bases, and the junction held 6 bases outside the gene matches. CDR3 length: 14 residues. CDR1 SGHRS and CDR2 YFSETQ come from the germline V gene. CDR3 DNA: TGCGCCAGCAGCGTGGGACAGGGTTTGACTGAAGCTTTCTTT. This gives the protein CASSVGQGLTEAFF. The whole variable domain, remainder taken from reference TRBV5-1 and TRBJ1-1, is KAGVTQTPRYLIKTRGQQVTLSCSPISGHRSVSWYQQTPGQGLQFLFEYFSETQRNKGNFPGRFSGRQFSNSRSEMNVSTLELGDSALYLCASSVGQGLTEAFFGQGTRLTVV.

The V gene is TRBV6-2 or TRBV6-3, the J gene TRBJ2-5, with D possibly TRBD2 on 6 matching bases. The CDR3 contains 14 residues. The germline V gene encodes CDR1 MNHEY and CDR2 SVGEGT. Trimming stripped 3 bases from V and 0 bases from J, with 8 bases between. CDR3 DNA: TGTGCCAGCAGTTATCTAGCGCACCAAGAGACCCAGTACTTC. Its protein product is CASSYLAHQETQYF.

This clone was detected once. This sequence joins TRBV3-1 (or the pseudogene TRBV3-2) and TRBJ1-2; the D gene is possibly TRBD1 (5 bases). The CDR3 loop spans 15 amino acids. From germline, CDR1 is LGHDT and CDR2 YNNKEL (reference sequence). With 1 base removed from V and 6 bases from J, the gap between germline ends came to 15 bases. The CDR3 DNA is TGTGCCAGCAGCCAAGTTAGGTCAGGGATGGATGGCTACACCTTC. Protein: CASSQVRSGMDGYTF.

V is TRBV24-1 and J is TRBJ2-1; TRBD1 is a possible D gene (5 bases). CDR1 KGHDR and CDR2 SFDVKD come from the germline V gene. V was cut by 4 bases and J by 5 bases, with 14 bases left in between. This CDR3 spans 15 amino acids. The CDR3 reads CATSDQGRPNNEQFF. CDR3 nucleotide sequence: TGTGCCACCAGTGACCAGGGTAGACCTAACAATGAGCAGTTCTTC.

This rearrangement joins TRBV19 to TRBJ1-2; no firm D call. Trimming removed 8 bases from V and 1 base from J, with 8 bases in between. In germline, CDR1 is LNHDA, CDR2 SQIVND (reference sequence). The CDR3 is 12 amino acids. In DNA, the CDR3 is TGTGCCAGTCGGGTATTTAACTATGGCTACACCTTC. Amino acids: CASRVFNYGYTF.

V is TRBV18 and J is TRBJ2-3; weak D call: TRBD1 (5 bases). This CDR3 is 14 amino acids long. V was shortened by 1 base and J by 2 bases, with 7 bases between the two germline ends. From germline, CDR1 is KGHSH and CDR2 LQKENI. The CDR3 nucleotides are TGTGCCAGCTCACCACAGGGGCCCACAGATACGCAGTATTTT. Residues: CASSPQGPTDTQYF.

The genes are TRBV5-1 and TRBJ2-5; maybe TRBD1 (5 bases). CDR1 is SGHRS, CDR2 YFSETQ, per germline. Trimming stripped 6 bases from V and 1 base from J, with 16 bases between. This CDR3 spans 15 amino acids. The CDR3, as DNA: TGCGCCAGCACACGTCAGGGCTCTCTCCAAGAGACCCAGTACTTC. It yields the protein CASTRQGSLQETQYF.

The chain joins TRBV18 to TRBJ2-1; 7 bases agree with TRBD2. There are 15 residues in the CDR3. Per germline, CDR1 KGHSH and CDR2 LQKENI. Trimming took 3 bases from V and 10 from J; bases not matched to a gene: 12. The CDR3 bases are TGTGCCAGCTCACCCCCCAGCGGGAAGGGAGAGGAGCAGTTCTTC. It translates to CASSPPSGKGEEQFF. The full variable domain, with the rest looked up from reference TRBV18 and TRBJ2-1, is NAGVMQNPRHLVRRRGQEARLRCSPMKGHSHVYWYRQLPEEGLKFMVYLQKENIIDESGMPKERFSAEFPKEGPSILRIQQVVRGDSAAYFCASSPPSGKGEEQFFGPGTRLTVL.

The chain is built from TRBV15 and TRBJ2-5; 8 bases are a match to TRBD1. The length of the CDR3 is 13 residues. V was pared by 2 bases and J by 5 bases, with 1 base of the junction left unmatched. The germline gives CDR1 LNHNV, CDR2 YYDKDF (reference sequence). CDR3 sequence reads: CATSRRQGETQYF. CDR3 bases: TGTGCCACCAGCAGACGACAGGGGGAGACCCAGTACTTC.

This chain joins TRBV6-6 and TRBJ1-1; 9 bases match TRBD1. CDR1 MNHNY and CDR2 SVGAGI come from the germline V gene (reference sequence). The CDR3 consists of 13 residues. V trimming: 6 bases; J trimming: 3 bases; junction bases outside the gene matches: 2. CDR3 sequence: CASSWTGDTEAFF. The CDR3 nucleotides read TGTGCCAGCAGCTGGACAGGGGACACTGAAGCTTTCTTT.

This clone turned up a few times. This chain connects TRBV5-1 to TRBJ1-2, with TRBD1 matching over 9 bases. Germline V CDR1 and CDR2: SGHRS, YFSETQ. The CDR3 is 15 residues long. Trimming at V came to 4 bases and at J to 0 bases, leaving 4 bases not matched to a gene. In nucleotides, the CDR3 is TGCGCCAGCAGCCCGGGACAGGGAGCTAACTATGGCTACACCTTC. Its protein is CASSPGQGANYGYTF.

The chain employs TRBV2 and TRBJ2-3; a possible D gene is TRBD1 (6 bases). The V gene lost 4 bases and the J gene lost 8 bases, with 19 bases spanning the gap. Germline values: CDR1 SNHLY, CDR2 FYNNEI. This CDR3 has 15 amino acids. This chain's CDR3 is CASSGGSTGRGTQYF. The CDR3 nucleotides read TGTGCCAGCAGTGGGGGATCGACAGGAAGGGGTACGCAGTATTTT.

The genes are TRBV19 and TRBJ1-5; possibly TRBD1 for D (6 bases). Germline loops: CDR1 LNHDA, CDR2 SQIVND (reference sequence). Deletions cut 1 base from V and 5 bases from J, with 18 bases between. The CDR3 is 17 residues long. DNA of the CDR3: TGTGCCAGTAGTATAGTAGGAGCGGGGGGCTTGGATCAGCCCCAGCATTTT. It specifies CASSIVGAGGLDQPQHF.

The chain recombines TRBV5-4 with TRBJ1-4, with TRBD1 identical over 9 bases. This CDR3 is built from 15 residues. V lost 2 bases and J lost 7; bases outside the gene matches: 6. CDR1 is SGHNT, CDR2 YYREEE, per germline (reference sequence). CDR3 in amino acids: CASSLTGGGAEKLFF. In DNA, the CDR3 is TGTGCCAGCAGCTTAACAGGGGGCGGGGCTGAAAAACTGTTTTTT. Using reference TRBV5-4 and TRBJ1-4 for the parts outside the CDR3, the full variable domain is ETGVTQSPTHLIKTRGQQVTLRCSSQSGHNTVSWYQQALGQGPQFIFQYYREEENGRGNFPPRFSGLQFPNYSSELNVNALELDDSALYLCASSLTGGGAEKLFFGSGTQLSVL.

The CDR3 loop reads CASRPGQFNEKLFF. The CDR3 bases are TGTGCCAGCAGACCGGGACAGTTTAATGAAAAACTGTTTTTT. The V gene is TRBV3-1 (or the pseudogene TRBV3-2), the J gene TRBJ1-4; the match to TRBD1 covers 7 bases. CDR1 LGHDT and CDR2 YNNKEL come from the germline V gene (reference sequence). V was clipped by 6 bases and J by 4 bases; unmatched bases: 5. This CDR3 contains 14 residues.

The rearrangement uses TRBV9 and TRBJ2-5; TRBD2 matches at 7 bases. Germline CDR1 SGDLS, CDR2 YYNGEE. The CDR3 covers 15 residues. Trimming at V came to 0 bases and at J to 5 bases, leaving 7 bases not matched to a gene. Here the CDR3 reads CASSVGVGGRETQYF. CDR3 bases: TGTGCCAGCAGCGTAGGTGTGGGAGGGAGGGAGACCCAGTACTTC.

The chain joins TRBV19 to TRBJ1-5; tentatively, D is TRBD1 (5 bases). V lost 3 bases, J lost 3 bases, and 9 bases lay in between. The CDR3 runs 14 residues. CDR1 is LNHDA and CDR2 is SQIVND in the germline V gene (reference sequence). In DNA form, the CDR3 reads TGTGCCAGTAGTATTCCCAGGGTCAATCAGCCCCAGCATTTT. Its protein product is CASSIPRVNQPQHF.

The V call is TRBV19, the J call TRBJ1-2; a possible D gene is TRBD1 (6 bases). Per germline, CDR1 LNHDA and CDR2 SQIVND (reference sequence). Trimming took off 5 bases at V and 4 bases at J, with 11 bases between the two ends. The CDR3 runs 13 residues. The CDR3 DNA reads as TGTGCCAGTAGTTGGACAGCGCGCTATGGCTACACCTTC. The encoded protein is CASSWTARYGYTF. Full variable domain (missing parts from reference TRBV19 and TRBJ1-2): DGGITQSPKYLFRKEGQNVTLSCEQNLNHDAMYWYRQDPGQGLRLIYYSQIVNDFQKGDIAEGYSVSREKKESFPLTVTSAQKNPTAFYLCASSWTARYGYTFGSGTRLTVV.

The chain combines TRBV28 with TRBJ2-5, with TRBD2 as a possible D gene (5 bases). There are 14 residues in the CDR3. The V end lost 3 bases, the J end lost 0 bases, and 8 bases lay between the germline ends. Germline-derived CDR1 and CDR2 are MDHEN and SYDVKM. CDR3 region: CASSFSGNQETQYF. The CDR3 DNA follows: TGTGCCAGCAGTTTTTCCGGGAACCAAGAGACCCAGTACTTC.

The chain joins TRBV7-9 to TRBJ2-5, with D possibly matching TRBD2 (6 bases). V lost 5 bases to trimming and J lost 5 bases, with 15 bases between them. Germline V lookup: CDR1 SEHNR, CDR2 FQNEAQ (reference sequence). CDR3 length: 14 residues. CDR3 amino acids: CASSPGEGGETQYF. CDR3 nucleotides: TGTGCCAGCAGCCCGGGAGAGGGCGGGGAGACCCAGTACTTC.

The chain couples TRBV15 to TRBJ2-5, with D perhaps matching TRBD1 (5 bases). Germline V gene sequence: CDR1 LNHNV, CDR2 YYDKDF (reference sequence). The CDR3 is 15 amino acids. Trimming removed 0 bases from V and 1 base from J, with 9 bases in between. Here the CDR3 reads CATSRDRQPQETQYF. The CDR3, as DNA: TGTGCCACCAGCAGAGATCGACAGCCCCAAGAGACCCAGTACTTC.

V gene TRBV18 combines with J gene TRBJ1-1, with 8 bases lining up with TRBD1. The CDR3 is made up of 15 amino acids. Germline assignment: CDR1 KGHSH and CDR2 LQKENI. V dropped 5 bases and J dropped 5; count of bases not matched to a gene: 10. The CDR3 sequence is CASSTRQGSETEAFF. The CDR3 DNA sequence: TGTGCCAGCTCAACCAGACAGGGGTCGGAAACTGAAGCTTTCTTT.

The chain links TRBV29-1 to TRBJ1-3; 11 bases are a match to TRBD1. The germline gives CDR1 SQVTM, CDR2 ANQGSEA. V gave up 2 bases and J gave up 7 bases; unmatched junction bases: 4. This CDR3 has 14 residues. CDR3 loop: CSVETGTGGNTIYF. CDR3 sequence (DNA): TGCAGCGTTGAAACCGGGACAGGGGGGAACACCATATATTTT.

The DNA for the CDR3 is TGTGCCAGCAGTCCCTACAGGGCCGGCTCTGGAAACACCATATATTTT. Its protein product is CASSPYRAGSGNTIYF. The rearrangement links TRBV28 to TRBJ1-3; the D gene is possibly TRBD1 (6 bases). The CDR3 is made up of 16 amino acids. The ends were cut back, 5 bases at V and 0 bases at J, with 14 bases in the middle. The germline CDR1 and CDR2 sequences are MDHEN and SYDVKM.

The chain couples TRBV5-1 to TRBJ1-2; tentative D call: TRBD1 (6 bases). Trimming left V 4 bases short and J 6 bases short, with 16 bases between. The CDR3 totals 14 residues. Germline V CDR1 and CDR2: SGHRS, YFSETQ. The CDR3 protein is CASSLNDGGHGYTF. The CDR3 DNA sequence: TGCGCCAGCAGCCTCAACGACGGGGGGCATGGCTACACCTTC.

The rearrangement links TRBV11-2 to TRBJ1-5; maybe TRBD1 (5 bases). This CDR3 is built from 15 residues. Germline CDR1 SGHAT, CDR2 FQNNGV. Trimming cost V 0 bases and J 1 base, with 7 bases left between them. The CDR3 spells CASSLDGGSNQPQHF. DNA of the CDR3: TGTGCCAGCAGCTTAGATGGGGGGAGCAATCAGCCCCAGCATTTT.